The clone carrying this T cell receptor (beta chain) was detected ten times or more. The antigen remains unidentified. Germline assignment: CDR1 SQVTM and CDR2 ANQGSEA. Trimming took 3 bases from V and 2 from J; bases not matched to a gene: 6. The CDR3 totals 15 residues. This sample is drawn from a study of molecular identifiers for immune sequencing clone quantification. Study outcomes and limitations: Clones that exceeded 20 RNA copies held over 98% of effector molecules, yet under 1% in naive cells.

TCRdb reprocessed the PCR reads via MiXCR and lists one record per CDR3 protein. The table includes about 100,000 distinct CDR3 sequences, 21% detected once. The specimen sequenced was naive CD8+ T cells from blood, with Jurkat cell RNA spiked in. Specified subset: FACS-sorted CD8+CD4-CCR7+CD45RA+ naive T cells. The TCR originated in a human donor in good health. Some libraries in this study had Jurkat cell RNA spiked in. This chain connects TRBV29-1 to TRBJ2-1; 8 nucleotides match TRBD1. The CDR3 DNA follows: TGCAGCGTTGAGGAGACAGGGGTTACCTACAATGAGCAGTTCTTC. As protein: CSVEETGVTYNEQFF.